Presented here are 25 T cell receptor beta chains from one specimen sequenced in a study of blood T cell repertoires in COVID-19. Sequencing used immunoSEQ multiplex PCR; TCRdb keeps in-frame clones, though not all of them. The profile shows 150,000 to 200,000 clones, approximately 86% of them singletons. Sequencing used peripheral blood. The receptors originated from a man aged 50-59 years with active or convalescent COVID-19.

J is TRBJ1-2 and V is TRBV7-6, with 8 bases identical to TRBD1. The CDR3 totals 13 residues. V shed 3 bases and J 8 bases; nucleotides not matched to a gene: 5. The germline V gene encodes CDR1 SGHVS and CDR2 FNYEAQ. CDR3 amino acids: CASSFGQGRGYTF. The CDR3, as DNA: TGTGCCAGCAGCTTCGGACAGGGACGGGGCTACACCTTC.

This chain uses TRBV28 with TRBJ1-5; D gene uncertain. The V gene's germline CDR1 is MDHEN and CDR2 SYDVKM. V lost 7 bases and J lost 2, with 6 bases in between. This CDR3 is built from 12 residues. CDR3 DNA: TGTGCCAGCACGGGTGGCAATCAGCCCCAGCATTTT. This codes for CASTGGNQPQHF.

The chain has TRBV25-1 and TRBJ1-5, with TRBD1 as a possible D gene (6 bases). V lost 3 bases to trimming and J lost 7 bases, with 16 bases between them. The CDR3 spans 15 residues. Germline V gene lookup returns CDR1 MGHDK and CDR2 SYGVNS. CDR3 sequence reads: CASSDQTGLGQPQHF. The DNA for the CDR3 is TGTGCCAGCAGTGATCAGACAGGTCTCGGGCAGCCCCAGCATTTT.

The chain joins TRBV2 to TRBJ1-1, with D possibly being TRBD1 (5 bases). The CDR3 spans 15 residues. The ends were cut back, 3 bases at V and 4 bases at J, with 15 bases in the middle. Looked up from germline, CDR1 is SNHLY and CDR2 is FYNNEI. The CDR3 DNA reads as TGTGCCAGCAGTGAGGGTCTAAGGGGTGGCACTGAAGCTTTCTTT. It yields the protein CASSEGLRGGTEAFF.

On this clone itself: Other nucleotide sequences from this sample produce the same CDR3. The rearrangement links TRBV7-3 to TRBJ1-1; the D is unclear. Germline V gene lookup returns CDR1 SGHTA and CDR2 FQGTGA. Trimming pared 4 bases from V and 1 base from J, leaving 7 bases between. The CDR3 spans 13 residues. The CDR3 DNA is TGTGCCAGCAGCTCCAATAGGAACACTGAAGCTTTCTTT. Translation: CASSSNRNTEAFF.

CDR3 in DNA: TGTGCCAGCATGAGAGAGGGAACTGGCACAGATACGCAGTATTTT. Encoded protein: CASMREGTGTDTQYF. The chain has TRBV2 and TRBJ2-3, with a possible D match to TRBD2 (5 bases). Germline V lookup: CDR1 SNHLY, CDR2 FYNNEI. The V and J ends lost 7 bases and 1 base respectively, with 15 bases between them. The CDR3 loop spans 15 amino acids.

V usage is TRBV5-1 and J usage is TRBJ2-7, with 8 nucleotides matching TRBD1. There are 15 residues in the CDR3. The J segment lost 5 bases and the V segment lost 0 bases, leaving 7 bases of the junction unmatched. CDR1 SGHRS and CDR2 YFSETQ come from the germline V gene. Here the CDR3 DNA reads TGCGCCAGCAGCTTGGGGGACAGGCCCAGAGACGAGCAGTACTTC. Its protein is CASSLGDRPRDEQYF.

DNA of the CDR3: TGCGCCAGTAGACCTAGCGGGGGGCCCCAAGAGACCCAGTACTTC. Its translation is CASRPSGGPQETQYF. The chain recombines TRBV5-1 with TRBJ2-5, with 11 bases lining up with TRBD2. This CDR3 comprises 15 residues. Germline assignment: CDR1 SGHRS and CDR2 YFSETQ. The V segment lost 8 bases and the J segment 1 base; nucleotides outside the gene matches: 7. The entire variable domain, with the rest obtained from reference TRBV5-1 and TRBJ2-5, is as follows: KAGVTQTPRYLIKTRGQQVTLSCSPISGHRSVSWYQQTPGQGLQFLFEYFSETQRNKGNFPGRFSGRQFSNSRSEMNVSTLELGDSALYLCASRPSGGPQETQYFGPGTRLLVL.

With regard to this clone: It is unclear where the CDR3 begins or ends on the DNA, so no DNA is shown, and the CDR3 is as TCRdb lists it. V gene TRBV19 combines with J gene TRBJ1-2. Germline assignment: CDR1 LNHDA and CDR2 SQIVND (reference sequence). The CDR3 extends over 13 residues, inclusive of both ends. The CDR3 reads CASTSGRDYGYTF.

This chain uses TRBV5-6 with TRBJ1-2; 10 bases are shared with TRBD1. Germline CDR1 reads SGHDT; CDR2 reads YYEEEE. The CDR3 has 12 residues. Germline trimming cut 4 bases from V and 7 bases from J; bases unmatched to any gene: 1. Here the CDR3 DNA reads TGTGCCAGCAGCCGGACAGGGGGTGGCTACACCTTC. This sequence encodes CASSRTGGGYTF.

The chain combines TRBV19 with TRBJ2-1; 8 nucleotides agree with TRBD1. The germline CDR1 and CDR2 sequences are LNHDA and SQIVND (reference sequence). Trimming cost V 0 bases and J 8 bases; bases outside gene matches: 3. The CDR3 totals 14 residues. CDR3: CASSIEAQGDEQFF. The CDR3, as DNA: TGTGCCAGTAGTATAGAAGCACAGGGGGATGAGCAGTTCTTC.

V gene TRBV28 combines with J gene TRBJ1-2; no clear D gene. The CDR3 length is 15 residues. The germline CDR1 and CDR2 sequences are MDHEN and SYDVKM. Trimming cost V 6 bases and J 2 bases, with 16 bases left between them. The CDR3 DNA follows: TGTGCCAGCAGCGCCGCTGGAGGAATAAACTATGGCTACACCTTC. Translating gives CASSAAGGINYGYTF.

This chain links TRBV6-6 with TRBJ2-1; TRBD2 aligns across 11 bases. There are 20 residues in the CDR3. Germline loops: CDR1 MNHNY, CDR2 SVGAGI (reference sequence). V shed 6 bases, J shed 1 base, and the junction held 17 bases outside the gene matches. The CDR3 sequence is CASSPRTVGLAGRSYNEQFF. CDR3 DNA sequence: TGTGCCAGCAGCCCCCGGACAGTAGGACTAGCGGGCCGATCCTACAATGAGCAGTTCTTC.

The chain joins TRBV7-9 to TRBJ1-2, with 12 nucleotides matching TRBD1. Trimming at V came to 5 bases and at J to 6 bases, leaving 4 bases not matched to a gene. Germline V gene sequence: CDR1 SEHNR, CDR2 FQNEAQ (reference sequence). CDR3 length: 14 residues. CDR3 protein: CASSLGQGAHGYTF. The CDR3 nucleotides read TGTGCCAGCAGCCTGGGACAGGGGGCACATGGCTACACCTTC.

The CDR3 DNA reads TGTGCCAGCAGAGGGCCCGGGACAACCACCGGGGAGCTGTTTTTT. Protein sequence: CASRGPGTTTGELFF. J is TRBJ2-2 and V is TRBV6-5; possible D gene TRBD1, 6 bases. The CDR3 consists of 15 residues. Germline V CDR1 and CDR2: MNHEY, SVGAGI. V was shortened by 6 bases and J by 4 bases, with 15 bases between the two germline ends.

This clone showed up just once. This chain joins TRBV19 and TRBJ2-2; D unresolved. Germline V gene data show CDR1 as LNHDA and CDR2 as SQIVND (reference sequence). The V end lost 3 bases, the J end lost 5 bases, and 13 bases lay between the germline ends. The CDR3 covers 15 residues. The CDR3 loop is CASSMSTPSTGELFF. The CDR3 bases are TGTGCCAGTAGTATGTCTACCCCGAGTACCGGGGAGCTGTTTTTT.

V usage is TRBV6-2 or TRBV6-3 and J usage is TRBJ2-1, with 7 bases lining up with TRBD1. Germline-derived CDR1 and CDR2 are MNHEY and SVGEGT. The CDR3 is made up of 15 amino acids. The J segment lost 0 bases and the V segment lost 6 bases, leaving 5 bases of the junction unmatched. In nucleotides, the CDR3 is TGTGCCAGCAGCCAAGGGGGCTACTCCTACAATGAGCAGTTCTTC. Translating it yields CASSQGGYSYNEQFF.

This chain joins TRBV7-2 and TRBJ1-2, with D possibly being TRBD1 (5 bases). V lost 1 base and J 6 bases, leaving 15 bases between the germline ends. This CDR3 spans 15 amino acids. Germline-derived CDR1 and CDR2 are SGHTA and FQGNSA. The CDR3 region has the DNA TGTGCCAGCAGCTTAGGGGGCCCCACAGGCGATGGCTACACCTTC. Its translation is CASSLGGPTGDGYTF.

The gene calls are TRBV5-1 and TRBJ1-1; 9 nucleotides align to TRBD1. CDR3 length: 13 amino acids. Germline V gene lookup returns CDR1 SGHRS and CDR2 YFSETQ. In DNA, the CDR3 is TGCGCTTCAAAGCGACAGGGGGAAACTGAAGCTTTCTTT. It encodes CASKRQGETEAFF.

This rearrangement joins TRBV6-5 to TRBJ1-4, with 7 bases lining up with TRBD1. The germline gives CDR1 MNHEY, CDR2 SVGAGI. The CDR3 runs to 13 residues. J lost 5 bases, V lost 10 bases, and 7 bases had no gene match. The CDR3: CAITGTVNEKLFF. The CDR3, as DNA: TGTGCCATTACCGGGACAGTGAATGAAAAACTGTTTTTT.

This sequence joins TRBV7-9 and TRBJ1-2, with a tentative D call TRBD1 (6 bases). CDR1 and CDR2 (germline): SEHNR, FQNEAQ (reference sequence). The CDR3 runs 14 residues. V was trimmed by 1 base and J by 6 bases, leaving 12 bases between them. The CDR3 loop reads CASSLEGDWDGYTF. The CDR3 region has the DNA TGTGCCAGCAGCTTAGAGGGGGATTGGGATGGCTACACCTTC. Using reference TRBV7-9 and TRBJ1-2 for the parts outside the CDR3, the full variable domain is DTGVSQNPRHKITKRGQNVTFRCDPISEHNRLYWYRQTLGQGPEFLTYFQNEAQLEKSRLLSDRFSAERPKGSFSTLEIQRTEQGDSAMYLCASSLEGDWDGYTFGSGTRLTVV.

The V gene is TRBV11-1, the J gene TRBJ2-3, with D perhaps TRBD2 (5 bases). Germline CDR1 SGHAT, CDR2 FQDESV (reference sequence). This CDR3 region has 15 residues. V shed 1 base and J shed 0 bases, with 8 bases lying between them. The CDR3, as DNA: TGTGCCAGCAGCTTAGTCGGCGGGAGCACAGATACGCAGTATTTT. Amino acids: CASSLVGGSTDTQYF.

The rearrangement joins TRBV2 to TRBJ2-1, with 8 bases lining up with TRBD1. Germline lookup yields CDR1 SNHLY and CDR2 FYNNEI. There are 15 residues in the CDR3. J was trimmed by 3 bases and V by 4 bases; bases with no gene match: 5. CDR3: CASSVDRGSYNEQFF. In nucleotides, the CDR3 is TGTGCCAGCAGTGTCGACAGGGGAAGCTACAATGAGCAGTTCTTC.

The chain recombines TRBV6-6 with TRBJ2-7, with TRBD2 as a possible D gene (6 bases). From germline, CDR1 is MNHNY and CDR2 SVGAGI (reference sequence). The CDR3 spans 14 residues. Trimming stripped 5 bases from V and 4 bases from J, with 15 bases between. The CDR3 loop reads CASSPSGSPYEQYF. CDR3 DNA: TGTGCCAGCAGTCCAAGCGGGTCACCTTACGAGCAGTACTTC.

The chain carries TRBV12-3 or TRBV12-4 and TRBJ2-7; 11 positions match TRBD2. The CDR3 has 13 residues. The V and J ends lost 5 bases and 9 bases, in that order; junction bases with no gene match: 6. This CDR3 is CASSPTSGTLQYF. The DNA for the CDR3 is TGTGCCAGCAGTCCGACTAGCGGGACATTGCAGTACTTC.